This T cell receptor (beta chain) was captured in a study of response to subunit inactivated influenza vaccine. Whole-study findings and limits: After each seasonal influenza vaccination, few new T cells are recruited, the authors suggested.

In regard to this clonotype: The antigen is undetermined.

TCRdb itself ran the RT-PCR reads through MiXCR, one entry per CDR3 protein. This sample has approximately 530,000 distinct CDR3 sequences, with around 7.9% found just once. There are 13 residues in the CDR3. V lost 4 bases and J 0 bases, leaving 9 bases between the germline ends. Germline-derived CDR1 and CDR2 are GTSNPN and SVGIG (reference sequence). The TCR comes from a man aged 50 to 69 who received an inactivated influenza vaccine. The sample here was PBMCs from blood, taken about 23 months after vaccination. V and J are TRBV30 and TRBJ1-1; D not certain. This CDR3 is CAWKRSMNTEAFF. As DNA, the CDR3 is TGTGCCTGGAAAAGATCCATGAACACTGAAGCTTTCTTT.